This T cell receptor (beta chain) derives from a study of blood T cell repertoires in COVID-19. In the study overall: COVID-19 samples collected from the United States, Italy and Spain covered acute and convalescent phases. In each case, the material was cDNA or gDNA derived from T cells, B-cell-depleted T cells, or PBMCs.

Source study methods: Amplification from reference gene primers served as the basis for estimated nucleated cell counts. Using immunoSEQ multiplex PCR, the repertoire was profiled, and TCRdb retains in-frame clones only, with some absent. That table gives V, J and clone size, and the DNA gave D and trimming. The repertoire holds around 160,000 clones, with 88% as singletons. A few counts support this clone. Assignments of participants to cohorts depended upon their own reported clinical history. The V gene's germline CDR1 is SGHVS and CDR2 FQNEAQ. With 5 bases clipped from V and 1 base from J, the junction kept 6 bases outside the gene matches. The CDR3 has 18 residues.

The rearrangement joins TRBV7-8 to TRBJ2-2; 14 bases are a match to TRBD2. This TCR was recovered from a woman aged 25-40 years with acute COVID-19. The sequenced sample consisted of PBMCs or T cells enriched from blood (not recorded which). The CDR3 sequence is CASSTYGLAGGNTGELFF. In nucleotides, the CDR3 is TGTGCCAGCAGCACCTATGGACTAGCGGGAGGGAACACCGGGGAGCTGTTTTTT.